This TCR beta chain was identified in a study of blood T cell repertoires in COVID-19. Turning to the study itself: Nucleic acid was either cDNA or gDNA, and it came from T cells, B-cell-depleted T cells, or PBMCs.

In the authors' workflow: Estimation of nucleated cell counts was performed using reference gene primer amplification. The assay was immunoSEQ multiplex PCR, and TCRdb's table has in-frame clones only and misses some. The D gene and trimming were derived from the DNA, and the V and J assignments and clone size from that table. The sample includes some 45,000 clones, about 84% of them seen just once. The ends were cut back, 6 bases at V and 1 base at J, with 7 bases in the middle. The V gene's germline CDR1 is ENHRY and CDR2 SYGVKD. The CDR3 consists of 12 residues. The chain links TRBV10-3 to TRBJ2-7; D remains unclear. This sequence originates from a man aged 60 to 75 with acute or convalescent COVID-19. Sequencing was carried out using peripheral blood. The CDR3 DNA sequence: TGTGCCATCAGGACATCATCCTACGAGCAGTACTTC. Translated: CAIRTSSYEQYF.